These 15 T cell receptor beta chains were sequenced from one sample in a study of cytomegalovirus exposure and HLA in healthy donors. Primers: 60 Vbeta forward and 13 Jbeta reverse. TCRdb's table, derived via immunoSEQ multiplex PCR, lists solely in-frame clones and lacks some. The sample includes approximately 180,000 clones, roughly 79% of them seen just once. The sample comprised PBMCs. These receptors all stem from a woman between 18 and 29 years old in good health and CMV-seropositive.

This sequence joins TRBV27 and TRBJ2-3; weak D call: TRBD2 (6 bases). The CDR3 is 16 amino acids. The V end was cut by 0 bases, the J end by 4 bases, with 14 bases between. The germline V gene has CDR1 MNHEY and CDR2 SMNVEV (reference sequence). CDR3 protein: CASSLSRDLVPDTQYF. In DNA, the CDR3 is TGTGCCAGCAGTTTATCGCGGGACTTAGTCCCAGATACGCAGTATTTT.

The J gene is TRBJ1-2, the V gene TRBV27; D uncertain. This CDR3 region has 17 residues. Germline V gives CDR1 MNHEY, CDR2 SMNVEV (reference sequence). V dropped 6 bases and J dropped 0 bases, with 20 bases sitting between them. The CDR3 loop reads CASRPGGFLGSNYGYTF. In DNA form, the CDR3 reads TGTGCCAGCAGGCCCGGAGGTTTCCTAGGGTCTAACTATGGCTACACCTTC.

The rearrangement links TRBV5-5 to TRBJ2-3; 10 bases are a match to TRBD2. The V and J ends lost 4 bases and 5 bases, in that order; junction bases with no gene match: 7. Germline CDR1 reads SGHKS; CDR2 reads YYEKEE (reference sequence). CDR3 length: 15 residues. The CDR3 nucleotides are TGTGCCAGCAGCATAGTAGCGGGGGGCGAAGATACGCAGTATTTT. It codes for CASSIVAGGEDTQYF.

The chain couples TRBV28 to TRBJ2-7; 11 nucleotides line up with TRBD1. The V and J ends lost 3 bases and 6 bases, in that order; junction bases with no gene match: 10. From germline, CDR1 is MDHEN and CDR2 SYDVKM. The CDR3 consists of 16 residues. The CDR3 protein is CASSFPGDRGSAEQYF. The CDR3 DNA sequence: TGTGCCAGCAGTTTCCCGGGGGACAGGGGGTCGGCCGAGCAGTACTTC.

V usage is TRBV21-1 and J usage is TRBJ1-5; the table calls TRBD1, which could not be checked here. TRBV21-1 is a listed pseudogene. CDR3 length: 16 amino acids. The CDR3: CASSARTAYSNQPQHF. The CDR3 DNA follows: TGTGCCAGCAGCGCCAGGACAGCGTATAGCAATCAGCCCCAGCATTTT.

Points on this clone: Other DNA sequences in the sample encode the same CDR3. This chain uses TRBV19 with TRBJ1-2, with 11 bases that match TRBD1. Germline V gene lookup returns CDR1 LNHDA and CDR2 SQIVND (reference sequence). This CDR3 has 13 residues. V lost 10 bases, J lost 4 bases, and 5 bases stayed unmatched. CDR3 DNA sequence: TGTGCCACCGGGACAGGGGGAGGCTATGGCTACACCTTC. As protein: CATGTGGGYGYTF.

This clone was counted only a few times. The chain joins TRBV5-1 to TRBJ1-1, with TRBD1 identical over 7 bases. The CDR3 covers 13 residues. The ends lost 2 bases at V and 3 bases at J; junction bases unmatched: 1. From germline, CDR1 is SGHRS and CDR2 YFSETQ. The CDR3 coding sequence is TGCGCCAGCAGCTTAACAGGGGACACTGAAGCTTTCTTT. Protein sequence: CASSLTGDTEAFF.

The chain has TRBV18 and TRBJ1-2; D is possibly TRBD1 (5 bases). The ends were cut back, 2 bases at V and 2 bases at J, with 9 bases in the middle. CDR1 and CDR2 from the germline V gene are KGHSH and LQKENI. The CDR3 sequence is 14 residues long. CDR3: CASSPGGSNYGYTF. The CDR3 region has the DNA TGTGCCAGCTCACCAGGGGGGTCCAACTATGGCTACACCTTC.

This sequence joins TRBV5-6 and TRBJ2-5; 8 nucleotides agree with TRBD1. TRBJ2-7 matches the DNA end more closely, so the J call is doubtful. The CDR3 consists of 19 residues. CDR1 and CDR2 from the germline V gene are SGHDT and YYEEEE. CDR3 sequence: CASSLVPDVGQGGTLEQYF. The CDR3 DNA reads TGTGCCAGCAGCTTGGTTCCAGATGTTGGACAGGGCGGTACCCTCGAGCAGTACTTC.

The CDR3 spells CASRPGLDPQTQYF. In DNA form, the CDR3 reads TGTGCCAGCAGGCCGGGACTTGACCCTCAGACCCAGTACTTC. The V call is TRBV13, the J call TRBJ2-5, with a tentative D call TRBD2 (6 bases). The CDR3 has 14 amino acids. The germline CDR1 and CDR2 sequences are PRHDT and FYEKMQ (reference sequence). V was pared by 6 bases and J by 6 bases, with 17 bases between.

This clone has a single count. The V gene is TRBV30, the J gene TRBJ1-1; D not resolved. Trimming cost V 0 bases and J 5 bases, with 10 bases left between them. There are 13 residues in the CDR3. The V gene's germline CDR1 is GTSNPN and CDR2 SVGIG (reference sequence). This chain's CDR3 is CAWSVQAGTEAFF. CDR3 sequence (DNA): TGTGCCTGGAGTGTACAAGCGGGGACTGAAGCTTTCTTT.

The chain employs TRBV28 and TRBJ1-1; D gene unclear. Germline V gives CDR1 MDHEN, CDR2 SYDVKM. This CDR3 spans 11 amino acids. V was pared by 5 bases and J by 11 bases, with 12 bases between. This chain's CDR3 is CASSLDFGAFF. As DNA, the CDR3 is TGTGCCAGCAGTCTAGATTTTGGGGCTTTCTTT.

The chain carries TRBV27 and TRBJ1-2, with 7 bases that match TRBD1. This CDR3 has 15 amino acids. CDR1 is MNHEY, CDR2 SMNVEV, per germline (reference sequence). The J segment lost 6 bases and the V segment lost 5 bases, leaving 12 bases of the junction unmatched. The CDR3 DNA sequence: TGTGCCAGCAGTGAAATCGGACAGGATAAGGATGGCTACACCTTC. Translating it yields CASSEIGQDKDGYTF.

The CDR3 sequence: CASSSNGDRTYEQYF. DNA of the CDR3: TGTGCCAGCAGCTCCAACGGGGACAGAACCTACGAGCAGTACTTC. This chain uses TRBV9 with TRBJ2-7, with 7 bases identical to TRBD1. The V and J ends lost 4 bases and 2 bases, in that order; junction bases with no gene match: 9. The CDR3 runs 15 residues. Germline values: CDR1 SGDLS, CDR2 YYNGEE.

The chain links TRBV4-1 to TRBJ1-2; D gene ambiguous. Germline assignment: CDR1 MGHRA and CDR2 YSYEKL. Trimming removed 1 base from V and 8 bases from J, with 11 bases in between. This CDR3 comprises 13 residues. The chain's CDR3 is CASSQGGGGGYTF. DNA of the CDR3: TGCGCCAGCAGCCAAGGCGGTGGCGGGGGCTACACCTTC.